This T cell receptor beta chain is drawn from a study of cytomegalovirus exposure and HLA in healthy donors. Concerning this clone: The antigen remains unidentified.

Primers for the PCR totalled 60 Vbeta and 13 Jbeta. Only in-frame clones appear in the TCRdb table, and some are missing; sequencing was by immunoSEQ multiplex PCR. The table has 200,000 or so clones, 80% to 85% seen once. Deletions cut 6 bases from V and 6 bases from J, with 17 bases between. The germline CDR1 and CDR2 sequences are ENHRY and SYGVKD. The CDR3 totals 14 residues. Study results and caveats: In a later analysis, donors in an Asian-associated ancestry cluster reportedly had fewer N-insertions in productive TCRs than the cohort mean.

This chain uses TRBV10-3 with TRBJ1-2; D may be TRBD1 (5 bases). The TCR originated in a woman aged 40 to 50 in good health and CMV-seronegative. The sequenced sample was PBMCs. The CDR3 DNA reads as TGTGCCATCAGGGACGTAGTGACGGGGGATGGCTACACCTTC. Translating it yields CAIRDVVTGDGYTF.